The next 24 T cell receptor beta chains were all read from a single sample in a study of T-cell reconstitution after alpha-beta-depleted transplantation in children. The TCRbeta library was prepared with unique molecular identifiers. TCRdb redid the calling of the PCR reads with MiXCR, one entry per CDR3 protein. Of more than 400,000 distinct CDR3 sequences in the sample, 43% are singletons; the top ten hold under 35%. The material sequenced was PBMCs, taken before TCRalphabeta/CD19-depleted stem cell transplant. The receptors here all came from a girl aged 2 to 10 with aplastic anemia, due to receive a stem cell transplant.

This clonotype was found once. This sequence joins TRBV10-3 and TRBJ2-3; 9 bases match TRBD2. Germline CDR1 is ENHRY and CDR2 is SYGVKD. J gave up 4 bases and V 6 bases, and 5 bases lay outside the gene matches. The CDR3 sequence is 14 residues long. In nucleotides, the CDR3 is TGTGCCATCAGGGTTAGCGGGGGATCAGATACGCAGTATTTT. Its translation is CAIRVSGGSDTQYF.

This clonotype was counted a few times. The chain recombines TRBV6-1 with TRBJ2-1; 9 bases line up with TRBD2. This CDR3 spans 13 amino acids. Germline V CDR1 and CDR2: MNHNS, SASEGT. The junction had 1 base not matched to a gene; V was cut back by 6 bases and J by 4 bases. The CDR3 bases are TGTGCCAGCAGGCTAGCGGGGTACAATGAGCAGTTCTTC. It specifies CASRLAGYNEQFF.

J is TRBJ2-1 and V is TRBV7-9; perhaps TRBD2 as D (5 bases). Germline loops: CDR1 SEHNR, CDR2 FQNEAQ (reference sequence). Trimming cost V 5 bases and J 3 bases, with 14 bases left between them. This CDR3 has 15 residues. The DNA of the CDR3 is TGTGCCAGCAGCCTAAGCGGTGTAGGCTACAATGAGCAGTTCTTC. Translation: CASSLSGVGYNEQFF.

This clonotype showed up many times. Sequence at one end of the junction differs from germline and may be a read error. The V call is TRBV6-6, the J call TRBJ2-7; D is ambiguous. Germline V lookup: CDR1 MNHNY, CDR2 SVGAGI (reference sequence). CDR3 length: 12 residues. The DNA for the CDR3 is TGTGCCAGCAGTTACAAGTCCTCCGAGCAGTACTTC. Translation: CASSYKSSEQYF.

This rearrangement joins TRBV4-1 to TRBJ1-3; D gene ambiguous. V lost 0 bases to trimming and J lost 0 bases, with 12 bases between them. The CDR3 is 17 residues long. Germline V gives CDR1 MGHRA, CDR2 YSYEKL. The CDR3 here is CASSQDRAAYSGNTIYF. In DNA, the CDR3 is TGCGCCAGCAGCCAAGATAGGGCAGCGTACTCTGGAAACACCATATATTTT.

The rearrangement joins TRBV5-1 to TRBJ1-2; 8 bases align to TRBD1. Looked up from germline, CDR1 is SGHRS and CDR2 is YFSETQ. Trimming took 5 bases from V and 6 from J; bases not matched to a gene: 3. CDR3 length equals 12 residues. The CDR3: CASSDRGHGYTF. CDR3 bases: TGCGCCAGCAGTGACAGGGGACATGGCTACACCTTC.

V and J are TRBV29-1 and TRBJ2-5; TRBD1 matches 8 bases. The germline V gene encodes CDR1 SQVTM and CDR2 ANQGSEA. This CDR3 has 14 amino acids. The trim removed 8 bases at V and 0 bases at J, leaving 8 bases unmatched. The CDR3 spells CSSRQGMNQETQYF. The CDR3 nucleotides are TGCAGCTCCCGACAGGGGATGAACCAAGAGACCCAGTACTTC.

This clonotype was counted ten times or more. V gene TRBV20-1 combines with J gene TRBJ2-7, with 8 bases identical to TRBD1. In germline, CDR1 is DFQATT, CDR2 SNEGSKA (reference sequence). The CDR3 sequence is 12 residues long. Unmatched junction bases numbered 0, after V lost 3 bases and J lost 2 bases. CDR3 residues: CSARGQAYEQYF. CDR3 DNA sequence: TGCAGTGCTAGGGGACAGGCCTACGAGCAGTACTTC.

The sample holds a few counts of this clonotype. This sequence joins TRBV5-1 and TRBJ2-3; the D gene could be TRBD1 or TRBD2 (5 bases each). Germline assignment: CDR1 SGHRS and CDR2 YFSETQ. This CDR3 region has 15 residues. Deletions cut 1 base from V and 1 base from J, with 10 bases between. The CDR3 DNA reads TGCGCCAGCAGCTTGTACCTGGGGGGCACAGATACGCAGTATTTT. Translated, it gives CASSLYLGGTDTQYF.

The chain couples TRBV20-1 to TRBJ2-3; D is uncertain. Germline V gene lookup returns CDR1 DFQATT and CDR2 SNEGSKA (reference sequence). V lost 3 bases, J lost 2 bases, and 6 bases lay in between. CDR3 length: 12 amino acids. This chain's CDR3 is CSARGATDTQYF. As DNA, the CDR3 is TGCAGTGCTAGGGGCGCCACAGATACGCAGTATTTT.

The table lists this clonotype with a few counts. The J gene is TRBJ2-1, the V gene TRBV7-9, with 10 bases lining up with TRBD1. Germline V gene data show CDR1 as SEHNR and CDR2 as FQNEAQ (reference sequence). V trimming: 7 bases; J trimming: 8 bases; junction bases outside the gene matches: 11. The CDR3 extends over 15 amino acids. Written as DNA, the CDR3 is TGTGCCAGCACTAGGGTGGACAGGGGGATGGATGAGCAGTTCTTC. It translates to CASTRVDRGMDEQFF.

The chain recombines TRBV6-2 or TRBV6-3 with TRBJ2-7; TRBD1 is a possible D gene (6 bases). Germline V gene data show CDR1 as MNHEY and CDR2 as SVGEGT. The V and J ends lost 6 bases and 3 bases respectively, with 15 bases between them. CDR3 length: 14 residues. The CDR3 loop is CASSPGTLLYEQYF. The CDR3 nucleotides read TGTGCCAGCAGCCCCGGGACACTTCTCTACGAGCAGTACTTC.

The V gene is TRBV5-1, the J gene TRBJ2-3, with 14 nucleotides matching TRBD2. There are 18 residues in the CDR3. Germline lookup yields CDR1 SGHRS and CDR2 YFSETQ. V shed 5 bases and J 0 bases; nucleotides not matched to a gene: 8. DNA of the CDR3: TGCGCCAGCAGGACCGGGACTAGCGGGGGCCTAAGCACAGATACGCAGTATTTT. It translates to CASRTGTSGGLSTDTQYF.

V is TRBV28 and J is TRBJ1-5; D is ambiguous. There are 18 residues in the CDR3. Between the trimmed V and J ends, which lost 1 base and 1 base, there was a span of 17 bases. Germline lookup yields CDR1 MDHEN and CDR2 SYDVKM. The CDR3 region has the DNA TGTGCCAGCAGTTTATATCGGGGATGGGCAAGAAGCAATCAGCCCCAGCATTTT. Amino acids: CASSLYRGWARSNQPQHF.

The V call is TRBV12-3 or TRBV12-4, the J call TRBJ2-5, with D unclear. The CDR3 runs 12 residues. Trimming removed 6 bases at V and 8 bases at J, with 13 bases between. The CDR3 DNA sequence: TGTGCCAGCAGCCGACCGGATTTAACCCAGTACTTC. Translated, it gives CASSRPDLTQYF.

This clonotype appeared many times. This sequence joins TRBV7-9 and TRBJ2-5, with TRBD1 matching over 8 bases. After removal of 5 bases from V and 3 bases from J, the junction contained 2 bases not matched to a gene. Germline V gene sequence: CDR1 SEHNR, CDR2 FQNEAQ (reference sequence). This CDR3 is 13 amino acids long. The chain's CDR3 is CASSNRGKETQYF. CDR3 DNA sequence: TGTGCCAGCAGCAACAGGGGGAAAGAGACCCAGTACTTC.

This clonotype has only a few counts. The chain has TRBV20-1 and TRBJ2-3; the D is unclear. Trimming removed 0 bases from V and 8 bases from J, with 15 bases in between. There are 14 residues in the CDR3. Per germline, CDR1 DFQATT and CDR2 SNEGSKA (reference sequence). CDR3 coding DNA: TGCAGTGCTAGAGATCTAGGCAAGCAGAGTACGCAGTATTTT. It translates to CSARDLGKQSTQYF.

This rearrangement joins TRBV10-2 to TRBJ2-3; unclear D gene. The CDR3 consists of 15 residues. Between the trimmed V and J ends, which lost 7 bases and 0 bases, there was a span of 14 bases. Germline V gene lookup returns CDR1 WSHSY and CDR2 SAAADI. The CDR3 loop is CASKLMGGSTDTQYF. The CDR3 DNA is TGCGCCAGCAAATTGATGGGCGGCAGCACAGATACGCAGTATTTT.

The chain has TRBV11-2 and TRBJ2-3; TRBD2 matches 9 bases. The V gene end was trimmed by 5 bases and the J gene end by 3 bases; junction bases not matched to a gene: 24. This CDR3 has 21 residues. CDR1 and CDR2 from the germline V gene are SGHAT and FQNNGV. CDR3 DNA: TGTGCCAGCAGCGCAATAGTCCCCGGACTAGCGAGTTTCCTCACAACAGATACGCAGTATTTT. Its translation: CASSAIVPGLASFLTTDTQYF.

The V gene is TRBV20-1, the J gene TRBJ2-1, with 9 bases matching TRBD1. Germline CDR1 reads DFQATT; CDR2 reads SNEGSKA (reference sequence). The CDR3 contains 14 residues. Trimming took 5 bases from V and 5 from J; bases not matched to a gene: 7. The CDR3 protein is CSAPRQGGNNEQFF. CDR3 in DNA: TGCAGTGCTCCTCGACAGGGGGGCAACAATGAGCAGTTCTTC.

This clonotype has only a few counts. This chain links TRBV4-2 with TRBJ2-1; 7 nucleotides match TRBD2. Trimming cost V 4 bases and J 6 bases; bases outside gene matches: 15. The CDR3 consists of 17 residues. Looked up from germline, CDR1 is LGHNA and CDR2 is YNFKEQ. Written as DNA, the CDR3 is TGTGCCAGCAGCCCTGAAGACTGGCGGGAGAACTTCAATGAGCAGTTCTTC. Its protein product is CASSPEDWRENFNEQFF.

This clonotype has only a few counts. The chain couples TRBV5-1 to TRBJ2-1; the match to TRBD2 covers 8 bases. The CDR3 covers 14 residues. Germline CDR1 and CDR2: SGHRS and YFSETQ. V was pared by 0 bases and J by 9 bases, with 5 bases of the junction left unmatched. CDR3 region: CASSLGTSSGEQFF. CDR3 DNA sequence: TGCGCCAGCAGCTTGGGGACTAGCAGCGGTGAGCAGTTCTTC.

This rearrangement joins TRBV30 to TRBJ2-7, with D perhaps matching TRBD2 (6 bases). CDR1 GTSNPN and CDR2 SVGIG come from the germline V gene (reference sequence). V shed 1 base and J shed 4 bases, with 17 bases lying between them. This CDR3 contains 15 residues. CDR3 protein: CAWSAGGQVFYEQYF. CDR3 bases: TGTGCCTGGAGTGCCGGGGGTCAGGTCTTTTACGAGCAGTACTTC.

The sample holds many counts of this clonotype. The V call is TRBV12-3 or TRBV12-4, the J call TRBJ1-1; D not certain. V lost 6 bases, J lost 0 bases, and 5 bases lay in between. This CDR3 has 12 amino acids. The CDR3 here is CASRKMNTEAFF. Here the CDR3 DNA reads TGTGCCAGCAGAAAGATGAACACTGAAGCTTTCTTT.